Here is one TCR beta chain with its context. As yet, its antigen is unknown. This record comes from a study of shared clonotypes between healthy human individuals. Overall study: Samples came from a couple of female and a few male donors aged 18 to 49.

The authors' processing: For the immunoSEQ data, sequences were junction-only without quality scores, so filtering differed. TCRdb keeps only in-frame clones here, not all; method: immunoSEQ multiplex PCR. V and J calls plus clone size are reproduced from that table; the DNA served to infer D and trimming. Found here are about 530,000 clones, roughly 79% of them singletons; the top ten hold 12%. The donors, all of them Caucasian adults, lived in Nashville, Tennessee. Findings and caveats of the study: Genetic and exposure-history diversity was limited by the few donors.

This CDR3 has 13 residues. The V end was cut by 3 bases, the J end by 1 base, with 7 bases between. CDR1 SGHNT and CDR2 YYREEE come from the germline V gene (reference sequence). The receptor's source is a woman in her thirties or forties in good health. Some clones in this sample may be carry-over from other donors' samples. The V call is TRBV5-4, the J call TRBJ1-1, with a tentative D call TRBD1 (6 bases). Source material: PBMCs. The CDR3 coding sequence is TGTGCCAGCAGCTGGGGGCGGAACACTGAAGCTTTCTTT. Protein product: CASSWGRNTEAFF.